This T cell receptor beta chain was sequenced for a study of cytomegalovirus exposure and HLA in healthy donors (dated by TCRdb to about 2017). Some background on the complete study: An earlier analysis of several hundred of the donors reported 276 Gb of sequence data and approximately 120 million unique TCR beta sequences obtained from about 180 million T cells. Because of strong linkage in the cohort, roughly 5 DR-DQ haplotypes were treated as single units for association and clustering. An earlier analysis of approximately 630 of the donors applied high-throughput TCR beta sequencing to assess whether each TCR beta V gene segment acted as functional or pseudogenic. The number of typed donors differed by locus: roughly 629-640 for A, B, C, DRB1 and DQB1; some 500 for DQA1; approximately 600 for DPA1; and around 490 for DPB1. All discovery cohort repertoires had been generated using a single sequencing platform. The study profiled the T cell repertoires of about 640 subjects by immunosequencing and related them to cytomegalovirus serostatus. In a later genetic analysis, genome-wide SNP genotypes for about 65% of the 666 donors were used, and that subset was treated as a discovery cohort. The study combined high-throughput TCR immunosequencing, statistical association of individual TCRs with disease status, and machine learning to predict cytomegalovirus infection status. Rather than drawing on any new phenotypic data, the later analysis identified candidate immune exposures from TCR beta sequences and the way those sequences occurred across donors. Donor age, sex, ethnicity and CMV serostatus were collected together with the repertoire data. HLA typing covered class I and class II loci at four-digit resolution. Of the roughly 400 genotyped donors, over 80% were placed in the genetic ancestry cluster associated with self-reported Caucasian donors. The aim of the study was to test whether cataloging public T cell receptors could identify signatures of past pathogen exposure. To study patterns of TCR occurrence, a later analysis re-analyzed previously published TCR beta repertoires from 666 donors and added high-resolution HLA genotyping. Across roughly 420 genotyped donors of the cohort, an average of 235,054 unique TCR beta nucleotide sequences per donor were sequenced, and roughly 20% of those sequences were non-productive. In addition to the first cohort of around 670 subjects, a separate validation cohort of 120 different subjects was used. Approximately 300 gigabases of sequencing data and about 92 million unique TCR sequences made up an early release that covered approximately 650 HLA-typed donors. Overall study results and their limits: The study gave a list of under 200 TCR beta chains associated with cytomegalovirus. According to a later analysis, TCR association rates differed among HLA loci, with DRB1 alleles showing the most associated TCRs and HLA-C alleles showing the fewest. Because counts were too low, more than 15 rarely observed V segments, including chromosome 9 orphons, were excluded from the earlier analysis of several hundred of the donors. Because HLA typing was missing for some donors at each locus, association tests included only the typed subset. A later genetic analysis associated a missense DCLRE1C variant with V-gene and J-gene trimming of TCR beta chains, and an independent cohort replicated the association. Only TCR beta chains were sequenced in this cohort, and the absence of alpha or paired-chain data limited detectable features. When HLA alleles, especially DR and DQ, strongly co-occurred, attributing TCR associations to individual alleles was difficult. The 87-base-pair reads could not distinguish some IMGT-functional V segments, including TRBV6-2 and TRBV6-3, so those segments were excluded. Presence/absence analyses assumed roughly uniform sequencing depth across donors, an assumption that may not hold. Correlated functional status among segregating V segments might be attributable to linkage disequilibrium, but an unknown experimental factor could not be ruled out. Across donors, most TCR sequences were observed very rarely, whereas some public TCRs were present in many individuals. Specific HLA alleles were associated with roughly 17,000 TCR beta sequences at a false discovery rate of 0.05 in a later analysis. Three of the identified cytomegalovirus-associated TCR beta chains were confirmed in vitro to be specific for cytomegalovirus antigens. The authors suggested that the approach could potentially be extended to other disease states and immunological phenotypes. A cluster of highly shared sequence variants was judged likely to be a technical artifact of the sequencing pipeline. A further reported finding was that TCR beta sequences accurately predicted the HLA-A and HLA-B alleles for most subjects in the first cohort. The classifier was reported to diagnose cytomegalovirus status with high specificity and sensitivity in both the original and validation cohorts. A later analysis reported that several top co-occurrence clusters appeared linked to parvovirus B19, influenza, CMV and Epstein-Barr virus. An earlier analysis of approximately 590 of the donors showed that most TCR beta V segments appeared in productive rearrangements either about 87% or about 30% of the time, which broadly matched IMGT annotations. Most CMV-associated TCR beta chains appeared to be HLA-restricted in a later analysis, and the HLA associations seemed to be driven largely by CMV exposure. Compared with equally common non-associated chains, HLA-associated TCR beta chains in a later analysis were more clonally expanded and had lower generation probabilities. Compared with the approximately 700-donor mean, donors in an Asian-associated ancestry cluster had fewer N-insertions in productive TCRs, according to a later genetic analysis. The only immune exposure information available for the cohort was CMV serostatus.

The library was built by means of the immunoSEQ multiplex PCR assay. For the multiplex PCR, a mixture combining 60 forward primers for TCR Vbeta segments and 13 reverse primers for TCR Jbeta segments was used. A multiplex PCR assay on genomic DNA amplified the CDR3 region of rearranged TCR beta genes. Amplified TCR beta libraries were sequenced as 87-base-pair reads on the Illumina HiSeq System. Per the source publication's procedure: A later analysis tallied some 79 million unique TCR beta chains across the 700 or so repertoires, and some 10 million of those chains were shared by two or more donors. Raw reads were error-corrected and collapsed into unique sequences by a nearest-neighbor algorithm in which closely related sequences were merged to remove PCR and sequencing errors. To assign V, D and J gene segments, CDR3 sequences were aligned to IMGT reference sequences. Each retained sequence needed at least a six-nucleotide match to both a V gene segment and a J gene segment. A rearrangement counted as productive if the CDR3 had no stop codons and remained in frame with V and J, and every other rearrangement counted as non-productive. Following IMGT convention, CDR3 was defined as the stretch from the second conserved V-encoded cysteine to the conserved J-encoded phenylalanine. In an earlier analysis of more than 550 of the donors, sequences lacking an unambiguous match to a single V gene segment were excluded. An earlier analysis of just under 600 of the donors called V segments functional above 56.7% productive rearrangements and segregating when the between-donor standard deviation exceeded 5%. A statistical classification framework was built to diagnose cytomegalovirus status from the catalog of TCR beta chain sequences. In a later analysis, V and J genes were assigned by comparing TCR nucleotide sequences against IMGT/GENE-DB human TR gene sequences. In a later analysis, CDR3 sequences and most-parsimonious VDJ recombination scenarios were assigned using the TCRdist pipeline. A later analysis defined each TCR beta chain by its CDR3 amino acid sequence plus V-gene family, and excluded reads lacking a unique V-gene family. In a later analysis, some 600 highly shared, low-generation-probability nucleotide sequences were removed to address suspected cross-contamination and a sequencing artifact. In a later analysis, a clonal expansion index for each public chain was calculated from normalized within-repertoire ranks of inferred template counts. In a later analysis, generation probabilities were computed with a VDJ recombination model fitted to out-of-frame rearrangements, and the resulting probabilities were checked against IGoR. In a later analysis, hypergeometric tests were used to score TCR-TCR, TCR-HLA and TCR-CMV co-occurrence, with a repertoire-size bias correction applied to TCR pairs. In a later analysis, false discovery rates were estimated by permuting HLA or CMV assignments 20 times. In a later analysis, co-occurring TCRs were grouped with DBSCAN, and TCRdist sequence similarity was added when clustering was performed within HLA-allele-positive subsets. Repertoires with fewer than 30,000 or more than 120,000 public chains, plus five repertoires with anomalous nucleotide sharing, were excluded from co-occurrence clustering. The immuneACCESS repertoire file appears here via TCRdb, limited to in-frame rearrangements. These files lack a portion of the clones; in checked studies, under half of the deficit traces to unresolved V genes, and the cause of the others is not known. That table is the source of V, J and clone size, and D and trimming were worked out from the DNA. Present in this sample are about 120,000 clones, around 80% of which were seen just once. 1.5% of the sample is taken by the ten largest.

About this clone: Its target antigen remains unknown. Per-base qualities were not stored, and no clone one base away is much larger.

At the junction V is shortened by 1 base and J by 3 bases; bases outside the gene matches: 3. The CDR3 has 15 amino acids, counting the end cysteine and phenylalanine. The kept DNA is CDR3 alone, 45 bases in frame from the first base. As encoded in the germline V gene, CDR1 is LGHNA while CDR2 is YSLEER. The cohort was made up of around 720 healthy bone marrow donors. Cohort members were all nominally healthy when sampled, although unrecorded immune exposures were likely present. The donor was CMV seronegative and belonged to the group of under 400 seronegative cohort members. Each donor provided a peripheral blood sample, and peripheral blood mononuclear cells were used for TCR beta sequencing. The Qiagen DNeasy Blood Extraction Kit was used to extract genomic DNA from the blood cell samples.

The source material was PBMCs. The source is a woman under 30 in good health and CMV-seronegative. The chain links TRBV4-3 with TRBJ2-1, and 7 junctional nucleotides match TRBD2. In nucleotides, the sequence is TGCGCCAGCAGCCAAGGAGCGGGGTTCTACAATGAGCAGTTCTTC. Translated, it gives CASSQGAGFYNEQFF.